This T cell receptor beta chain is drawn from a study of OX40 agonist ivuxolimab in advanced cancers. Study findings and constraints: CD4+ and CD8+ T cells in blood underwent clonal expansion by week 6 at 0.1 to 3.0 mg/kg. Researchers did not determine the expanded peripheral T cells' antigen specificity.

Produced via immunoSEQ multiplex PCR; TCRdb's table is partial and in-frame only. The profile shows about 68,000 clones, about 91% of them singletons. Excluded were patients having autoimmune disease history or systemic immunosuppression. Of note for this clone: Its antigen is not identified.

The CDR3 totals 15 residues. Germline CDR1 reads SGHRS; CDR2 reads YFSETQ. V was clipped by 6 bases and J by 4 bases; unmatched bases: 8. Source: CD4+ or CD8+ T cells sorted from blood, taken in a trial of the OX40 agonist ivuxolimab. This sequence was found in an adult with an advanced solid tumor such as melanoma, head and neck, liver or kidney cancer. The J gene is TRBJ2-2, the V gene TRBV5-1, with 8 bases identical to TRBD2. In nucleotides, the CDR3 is TGCGCCAGCAAGGTGTGGCGGGAGGTCACCGGGGAGCTGTTTTTT. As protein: CASKVWREVTGELFF.